This TCR beta chain was sequenced in a study of blood T cell repertoires in COVID-19. The data were produced by immunoSEQ multiplex PCR, yet TCRdb's version contains in-frame clones alone and is incomplete. This sample carries approximately 440,000 clones, 90% of them seen once, and the ten largest clones take more than 0.55%. CDR1 and CDR2 (germline): SGHRS, YFSETQ. CDR3 length: 15 amino acids. The V end was cut by 4 bases, the J end by 4 bases, with 17 bases between. The receptor comes from a man younger than 35 who had recovered from COVID-19. Sequenced sample: PBMCs or T cells enriched from blood (not recorded which). The rearrangement uses TRBV5-1 and TRBJ1-2; D uncertain. The CDR3 spells CASSPRPGEGYGYTF. CDR3 nucleotide sequence: TGCGCCAGCAGCCCCCGCCCGGGAGAAGGCTATGGCTACACCTTC.